One TCR beta chain is described in this entry. Its antigen is still unknown. One end of the junction does not line up with germline, which may come from a read error. This record belongs to a study of Ad26.COV2.S vaccination and SARS-CoV-2 variants. In the study overall: Donor was assigned to the Ad26.COV2.S arm of trial COV1001. Once, or twice with 56 days between doses, Ad26.COV2.S was given intramuscularly.

Profiled with immunoSEQ multiplex PCR; TCRdb holds only in-frame clones, not every one. The data show a few hundred thousand clones, about nine tenths seen once. The sample's treatment: 15 to 20 received Ad26.COV2.S at low or high dose, single or two shots; 5 received placebo; per-sample allocation not given. On day 63 after the first injection, vaccine and placebo recipients gave samples. Study results and caveats: The study found higher spike-specific TCR breadth in vaccine than placebo recipients. It was found that vaccine and placebo recipients had similar non-spike TCR breadth.

Germline CDR1 reads MNHNS; CDR2 reads SASEGT. This CDR3 has 14 amino acids. Sequencing was performed on peripheral blood, taken in a trial of Ad26.COV2.S vaccine versus placebo. The chain uses TRBV6-1 and TRBJ1-1; a possible D gene is TRBD1 (6 bases). The TCR sequence derives from a person aged 18-65 years who received the Ad26.COV2.S COVID-19 vaccine or a placebo. DNA of the CDR3: TGTGCCAGCAGAGAAGGGGGTGCTGGCACTGAAGCTTTCTTT. It yields the protein CASREGGAGTEAFF.